This TCR beta chain was sequenced for a study of cytomegalovirus exposure and HLA in healthy donors (dated by TCRdb to between 2016 and 2019). With respect to the entire study: According to a later analysis, one platform produced both the 120 validation repertoires and the 720 or so repertoires of the first cohort. The study combined high-throughput TCR immunosequencing, statistical association of individual TCRs with disease status, and machine learning to predict cytomegalovirus infection status. Along with the approximately 620-subject first cohort, a separate validation cohort of approximately 110 different subjects was used. The aim of the study was to test whether cataloging public T cell receptors could identify signatures of past pathogen exposure.

The donors belonged to the validation cohort of 90 to 150 subjects, which was separate from the roughly 700-subject first cohort. The library was obtained by the immunoSEQ multiplex PCR assay. The original pipeline was this. A statistical classification framework was built to diagnose cytomegalovirus status from the catalog of TCR beta chain sequences. TCRdb holds this immuneACCESS table with in-frame rearrangements only. Some clones are missing; in checked studies, unresolved V genes explain under half, and the rest has no known cause. Clonal size and the V and J genes are those of that table, whereas D and trimming came from the DNA. Within this sample are about 83,000 clones, with approximately 96% of them counted one time only. In total, the top ten clones hold 1.3% of the sample. In the case of this clone: Its antigen remains undetermined. No much larger clone exists at a distance of one base, and base qualities are not known.

What the work shows at the level of the full study, not this receptor alone: The authors suggested that the approach could potentially be extended to other disease states and immunological phenotypes. Subsequent analysis determined that TCRs grouped into clusters in the first cohort also showed a tendency toward co-occurrence across the 130 or so validation repertoires, and approximately 94% of cluster scores exceeded 0. A total of 150 to 200 TCR beta chains were listed by the study as associated with cytomegalovirus. Across donors, most TCR sequences were observed very rarely, whereas some public TCRs were present in many individuals. In vitro tests confirmed that a few of the cytomegalovirus-associated TCR beta chains recognize cytomegalovirus antigens. The classifier was reported to diagnose cytomegalovirus status with high specificity and sensitivity in both the original cohort and the validation cohort. All 120 or so repertoires were used to score co-occurrence in the validation cohort in a later analysis, because that analysis had no HLA typing for the cohort.

Based on the germline V gene, the CDR1 and CDR2 sequences are SGHRS and YFSETQ. V was cut back by 2 bases and J by 10 bases, leaving a gap of 15 bases between them. From cysteine to phenylalanine, the CDR3 is 13 amino acids long. Only the CDR3 part of the read is kept: 39 bases, read in frame from the first base. The sequenced sample consisted of PBMCs. This receptor was taken from a woman under 30 in good health and CMV-seronegative. The sequence joins TRBV5-1 to TRBJ1-2; the D gene is unclear. The CDR3 region: CASSFDMWNVYTF. At the DNA level, the sequence is TGCGCCAGCAGCTTTGACATGTGGAATGTCTACACCTTC.